The sequence of this TCR beta chain was determined in a study of response to subunit inactivated influenza vaccine. This clonotype appeared many times. TCRdb independently ran MiXCR on the RT-PCR reads; one entry per CDR3 protein. The sample holds around 500,000 distinct CDR3 sequences, approximately 11% seen once. The germline CDR1 and CDR2 sequences are DFQATT and SNEGSKA (reference sequence). Unmatched junction bases numbered 6, after V lost 5 bases and J lost 0 bases. This CDR3 region has 15 residues. This chain links TRBV20-1 with TRBJ1-5; 8 bases agree with TRBD1. Sequences were derived from PBMCs from blood, sampled 45 days after vaccination. This clonotype was sampled from a man aged 50 to 59 who received an inactivated influenza vaccine. CDR3 DNA sequence: TGCAGTGCTCCCGAAGACAGGGGTAGCAATCAGCCCCAGCATTTT. Protein: CSAPEDRGSNQPQHF.